This T cell receptor beta chain was recorded in a study of OX40 agonist ivuxolimab in advanced cancers. The repertoire was sequenced with immunoSEQ multiplex PCR; TCRdb's copy has only in-frame clones and lacks some. The sample lists about 71,000 clones; approximately 78% were seen once. CDR1 is SGHTA, CDR2 FQGNSA, per germline. CDR3 length: 13 residues. Trimming shortened V by 5 bases and J by 10 bases, and 15 bases separated the two germline ends. Sequenced here: CD4+ or CD8+ T cells sorted from blood, sampled in a trial of the OX40 agonist ivuxolimab. The receptor comes from an adult with an advanced solid tumor such as melanoma, head and neck, liver or kidney cancer. The V gene is TRBV7-2, the J gene TRBJ2-1, with D maybe TRBD2 (5 bases). The DNA of the CDR3 is TGTGCCAGCAGCCTGAGGGCTTGGAGGGAGCAGTTCTTC. It yields the protein CASSLRAWREQFF.